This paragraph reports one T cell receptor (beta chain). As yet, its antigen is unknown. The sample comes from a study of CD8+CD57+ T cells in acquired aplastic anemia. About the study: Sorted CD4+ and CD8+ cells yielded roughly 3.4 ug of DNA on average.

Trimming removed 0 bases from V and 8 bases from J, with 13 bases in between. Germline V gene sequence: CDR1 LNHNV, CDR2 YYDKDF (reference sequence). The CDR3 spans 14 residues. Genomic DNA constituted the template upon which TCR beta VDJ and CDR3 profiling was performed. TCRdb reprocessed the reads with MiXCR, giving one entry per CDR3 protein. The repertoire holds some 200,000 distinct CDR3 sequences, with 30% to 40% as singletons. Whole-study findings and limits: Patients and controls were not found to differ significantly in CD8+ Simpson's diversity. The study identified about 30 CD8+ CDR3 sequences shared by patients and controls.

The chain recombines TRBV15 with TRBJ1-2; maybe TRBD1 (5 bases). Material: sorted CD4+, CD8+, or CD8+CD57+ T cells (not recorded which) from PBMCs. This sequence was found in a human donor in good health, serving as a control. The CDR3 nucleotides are TGTGCCACCAGCAGAGAAAAGGGGCATAACGGCTACACCTTC. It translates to CATSREKGHNGYTF.